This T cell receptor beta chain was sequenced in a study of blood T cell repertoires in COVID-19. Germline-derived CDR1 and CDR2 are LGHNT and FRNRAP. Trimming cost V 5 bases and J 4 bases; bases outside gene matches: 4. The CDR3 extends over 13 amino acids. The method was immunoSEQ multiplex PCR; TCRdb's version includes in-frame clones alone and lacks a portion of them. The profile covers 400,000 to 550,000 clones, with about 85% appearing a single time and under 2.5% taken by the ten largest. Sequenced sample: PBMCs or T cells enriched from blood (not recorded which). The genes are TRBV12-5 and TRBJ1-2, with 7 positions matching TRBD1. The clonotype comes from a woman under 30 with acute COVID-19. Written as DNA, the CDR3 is TGTGCTAGTGGTCTCGGGACAGCCTATGGCTACACCTTC. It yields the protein CASGLGTAYGYTF.